This entry concerns a single T cell receptor beta chain. Antigen specificity is unknown. The sample comes from a study of T cell repertoires in cytomegalovirus infection. Study-wide background: Public TCR beta signature analysis indicated the presence of both CMV infection and matching HLA type.

TCRdb called the reads again in MiXCR, with one record for every CDR3 protein. The repertoire holds 700,000 to 950,000 distinct CDR3 sequences, approximately 32% seen once, with around 12% in the top ten. Trimming took off 1 base at V and 2 bases at J, with 8 bases between the two ends. Germline assignment: CDR1 MGHRA and CDR2 YSYEKL. This CDR3 comprises 15 residues. Whole-study results and caveats: Of the TCR beta families, the public ones yielded a cumulative frequency that identified carriers of CMV plus the relevant HLA.

The V gene is TRBV4-1, the J gene TRBJ1-4, with no clear D. This TCR derives from a human donor in good health (CMV status not recorded). Some clones in this sample may be carry-over from other donors' samples. Sequences were derived from cultured CD8+ T cells from PBMCs, sampled from culture after CMV antigen stimulation. The CDR3 sequence: CASSQVKSTNEKLFF. The DNA for the CDR3 is TGCGCCAGCAGCCAAGTAAAATCCACTAATGAAAAACTGTTTTTT.